These 27 T cell receptor beta chains were all obtained from the same sample, sequenced in a study of cytomegalovirus exposure and HLA in healthy donors (dated by TCRdb to about 2017). The protocol used for the library was the immunoSEQ multiplex PCR assay. A mixture of 60 forward primers for TCR Vbeta segments and 13 reverse primers for TCR Jbeta segments was used in the multiplex PCR. Here the immuneACCESS table is served through TCRdb, limited to in-frame sequences with V and J called. Missing clones are a known gap in these copies; in checked studies unresolved V genes cover under half, and the rest lacks a known reason. The sample profile shows around 150,000 clones; 70% to 80% of them were found once. Approximately 2% of the sample goes to the ten largest clones. Input material: PBMCs. Every receptor here comes from a man aged 35 to 55 in good health and CMV-seronegative.

The CDR3 DNA follows: TGTGCCAGTAGTATAGGCGAGGGAGGGGGCACCGGGGAGCTGTTTTTT. Its protein product is CASSIGEGGGTGELFF. The chain uses TRBV19 and TRBJ2-2; D perhaps matches TRBD2 (7 bases). Trimming took off 1 base at V and 4 bases at J, with 13 bases between the two ends. Germline CDR1 and CDR2: LNHDA and SQIVND (reference sequence). The CDR3 has 16 residues.

This clone came up a few times. The chain joins TRBV7-2 to TRBJ2-5; TRBD2 matches at 11 bases. Germline CDR1 SGHTA, CDR2 FQGNSA. The V and J ends lost 5 bases and 5 bases, in that order; junction bases with no gene match: 4. The CDR3 runs 14 residues. CDR3 sequence (DNA): TGTGCCAGCAGCGTAACTAGCGGGAGTGAGACCCAGTACTTC. Translating it yields CASSVTSGSETQYF.

This chain connects TRBV5-1 to TRBJ2-3; D not resolved. Germline values: CDR1 SGHRS, CDR2 YFSETQ. V lost 5 bases and J lost 0, with 10 bases in between. The length of the CDR3 is 14 residues. CDR3 protein: CASRKETSTDTQYF. The CDR3 nucleotides read TGCGCCAGCAGAAAAGAGACTAGCACAGATACGCAGTATTTT.

CDR3 DNA sequence: TGTGCCAGCAGCCCAGAGCCACAGGGGTCAAGGAATGAGCAGTTCTTC. Protein product: CASSPEPQGSRNEQFF. V gene TRBV27 combines with J gene TRBJ2-1; 7 nucleotides align to TRBD1. This CDR3 region has 16 residues. Germline V lookup: CDR1 MNHEY, CDR2 SMNVEV (reference sequence). V was pared by 6 bases and J by 7 bases, with 15 bases of the junction left unmatched.

The V and J genes are TRBV10-3 and TRBJ2-1, with D possibly TRBD2 on 6 matching bases. CDR1 ENHRY and CDR2 SYGVKD come from the germline V gene. CDR3 length: 16 amino acids. V was cut by 6 bases and J by 7 bases, with 22 bases left in between. CDR3 nucleotide sequence: TGTGCCATCAGGGCAGGATTCGGGAGTGATGATAATGAGCAGTTCTTC. It encodes CAIRAGFGSDDNEQFF.

The V call is TRBV5-1, the J call TRBJ2-3; TRBD1 might be the D (5 bases). This CDR3 comprises 13 residues. Germline V gene lookup returns CDR1 SGHRS and CDR2 YFSETQ. Trimming took off 3 bases at V and 2 bases at J, with 7 bases between the two ends. The CDR3 coding sequence is TGCGCCAGCAGCTCCAGGGTCACAGATACGCAGTATTTT. Its translation: CASSSRVTDTQYF.

The chain carries TRBV5-1 and TRBJ1-5; D gene ambiguous. Trimming cost V 10 bases and J 15 bases, with 17 bases left between them. Per the germline V gene, CDR1 is SGHRS and CDR2 is YFSETQ. This CDR3 contains 10 residues. Here the CDR3 reads CARLNSRRHF. CDR3 nucleotides: TGCGCCCGGCTGAACTCCCGGAGGCATTTT.

CDR3 in DNA: TGTGCCAGCAGCTTGACTAGGGGGTTTGGCACCGGGGAGCTGTTTTTT. Encoded protein: CASSLTRGFGTGELFF. The rearrangement uses TRBV5-4 and TRBJ2-2, with D perhaps TRBD1 (6 bases). The CDR3 contains 16 residues. Trimming took off 1 base at V and 4 bases at J, with 14 bases between the two ends. CDR1 and CDR2 from the germline V gene are SGHNT and YYREEE (reference sequence).

This clone was observed a few times. The chain has TRBV18 and TRBJ2-1; TRBD2 aligns across 14 bases. Per the germline V gene, CDR1 is KGHSH and CDR2 is LQKENI. The CDR3 has 19 residues. The J segment lost 8 bases and the V segment lost 2 bases, leaving 14 bases of the junction unmatched. The CDR3 spells CASSPRLAGGQGFHDEQFF. The CDR3 nucleotides read TGTGCCAGCTCACCAAGACTAGCGGGAGGGCAGGGATTCCACGATGAGCAGTTCTTC.

This chain's CDR3 is CASSERPGTQHF. Here the CDR3 DNA reads TGCGCCAGCAGTGAACGGCCAGGTACCCAGCATTTT. The V and J genes are TRBV10-2 and TRBJ1-5; no clear D gene. CDR3 length: 12 amino acids. V was trimmed by 3 bases and J by 11 bases, leaving 11 bases between them. CDR1 and CDR2 from the germline V gene are WSHSY and SAAADI.

J is TRBJ2-6 and V is TRBV28, with TRBD2 as a possible D gene (6 bases). Trimming took 8 bases from V and 4 from J, leaving 12 bases between them. Per the germline V gene, CDR1 is MDHEN and CDR2 is SYDVKM. This CDR3 contains 14 residues. The CDR3 nucleotides are TGTGCCAGCCGGGCGGGGTTCGGGGCCAACGTCCTGACTTTC. This encodes CASRAGFGANVLTF.

This clone has a single count. The chain has TRBV10-3 and TRBJ1-1; 10 positions agree with TRBD1. Germline lookup yields CDR1 ENHRY and CDR2 SYGVKD. V lost 9 bases, J lost 0 bases, and 10 bases stayed unmatched. The CDR3 length is 16 residues. The CDR3 region has the DNA TGTGCCATAGCGGGGACAGGGGCCCGATTGAACACTGAAGCTTTCTTT. This sequence encodes CAIAGTGARLNTEAFF.

The chain joins TRBV28 to TRBJ1-3; unclear D gene. Looked up from germline, CDR1 is MDHEN and CDR2 is SYDVKM. This CDR3 has 15 residues. Trimming shortened V by 5 bases and J by 2 bases, and 13 bases separated the two germline ends. This chain's CDR3 is CASSPVSAPGNTIYF. CDR3 nucleotides: TGTGCCAGCAGTCCGGTTTCTGCTCCTGGAAACACCATATATTTT.

This clone came up once. The rearrangement joins TRBV5-1 to TRBJ2-7; TRBD1 agrees at 7 bases. CDR3 length equals 15 residues. The ends lost 2 bases at V and 2 bases at J; junction bases unmatched: 7. Germline values: CDR1 SGHRS, CDR2 YFSETQ. The CDR3 coding sequence is TGCGCCAGCAGCTTCGTTGTGCAGGGGGCCTACGAGCAGTACTTC. Translating it yields CASSFVVQGAYEQYF.

This clone was detected only a few times. The chain joins TRBV5-1 to TRBJ2-3; 9 nucleotides agree with TRBD1. Per the germline V gene, CDR1 is SGHRS and CDR2 is YFSETQ. V was clipped by 4 bases and J by 4 bases; unmatched bases: 7. The CDR3 contains 15 residues. CDR3 protein: CASSRDRARPDTQYF. The CDR3, as DNA: TGCGCCAGCAGCCGGGACAGGGCGCGGCCAGATACGCAGTATTTT.

The rearrangement uses TRBV27 and TRBJ2-5, with 7 bases lining up with TRBD2. Losses at the gene ends were 5 bases for V and 2 bases for J; bases not matched to a gene: 11. Germline V gene sequence: CDR1 MNHEY, CDR2 SMNVEV (reference sequence). The CDR3 spans 16 residues. The CDR3 reads CASSPLGGRDQETQYF. In DNA, the CDR3 is TGTGCCAGCAGTCCCCTAGGAGGGAGGGATCAAGAGACCCAGTACTTC.

The chain has TRBV28 and TRBJ1-2; 8 nucleotides align to TRBD1. Germline V gene lookup returns CDR1 MDHEN and CDR2 SYDVKM. Trimming cost V 4 bases and J 3 bases; bases outside gene matches: 10. The CDR3 has 16 residues. CDR3 loop: CASSSKTGQGHYGYTF. DNA of the CDR3: TGTGCCAGCAGTTCCAAGACTGGACAGGGCCACTATGGCTACACCTTC.

This clone was seen more than once but under ten times. This chain joins TRBV7-9 and TRBJ1-4; tentative D call: TRBD1 (5 bases). This CDR3 has 14 amino acids. Trimming left V 3 bases short and J 3 bases short, with 8 bases between. Germline V gene data show CDR1 as SEHNR and CDR2 as FQNEAQ (reference sequence). The DNA of the CDR3 is TGTGCCAGCAGCTTGGTAGGGGCTAATGAAAAACTGTTTTTT. This encodes CASSLVGANEKLFF.

Remarks on this clone: A junction end diverges from the germline sequence, so it may reflect a read error. The chain is built from TRBV7-9 and TRBJ2-7, with 9 bases lining up with TRBD1. Germline lookup yields CDR1 SEHNR and CDR2 FQNEAQ (reference sequence). The CDR3 has 15 residues. In DNA, the CDR3 is TGTTCCAGCAGCTTTACAGGGGGCAGATCCTACGAGCAGTACTTC. Its translation: CSSSFTGGRSYEQYF.

The chain carries TRBV7-8 and TRBJ2-5; weak D call: TRBD1 (6 bases). V lost 5 bases to trimming and J lost 5 bases, with 15 bases between them. Germline-derived CDR1 and CDR2 are SGHVS and FQNEAQ. The CDR3 spans 14 residues. The CDR3 is CASSLRTTGETQYF. The CDR3 DNA reads TGTGCCAGCAGCCTTCGAACAACAGGGGAGACCCAGTACTTC.

DNA of the CDR3: TGTGCCAGCAGCCTCCTAGCTATAAGCGCCGTCACAGATACGCAGTATTTT. Protein sequence: CASSLLAISAVTDTQYF. J is TRBJ2-3 and V is TRBV7-8; possibly TRBD2 for D (5 bases). The CDR3 extends over 17 amino acids. Germline-derived CDR1 and CDR2 are SGHVS and FQNEAQ. V shed 5 bases and J shed 2 bases, with 20 bases lying between them.

The V gene is TRBV19, the J gene TRBJ1-5, with D perhaps matching TRBD1 (6 bases). Trimming left V 7 bases short and J 3 bases short, with 13 bases between. The V gene's germline CDR1 is LNHDA and CDR2 SQIVND (reference sequence). The CDR3 runs 14 residues. CDR3 in amino acids: CASTPGQYNQPQHF. As DNA, the CDR3 is TGTGCCAGTACCCCAGGACAGTACAATCAGCCCCAGCATTTT.

V and J are TRBV2 and TRBJ2-2, with TRBD2 matching 12 bases. CDR3 length equals 17 residues. Losses at the gene ends were 7 bases for V and 0 bases for J; bases not matched to a gene: 6. Germline V gene data show CDR1 as SNHLY and CDR2 as FYNNEI. The CDR3 sequence is CASTRLAGVSNTGELFF. CDR3 nucleotide sequence: TGTGCCAGCACAAGACTAGCGGGAGTTTCGAACACCGGGGAGCTGTTTTTT. Full variable domain (rest looked up from reference TRBV2 and TRBJ2-2): EPEVTQTPSHQVTQMGQEVILRCVPISNHLYFYWYRQILGQKVEFLVSFYNNEISEKSEIFDDQFSVERPDGSNFTLKIRSTKLEDSAMYFCASTRLAGVSNTGELFFGEGSRLTVL.

This clone occurred once. V gene TRBV28 combines with J gene TRBJ1-4; D unclear. Trimming removed 7 bases from V and 3 bases from J, with 3 bases in between. CDR1 and CDR2 from the germline V gene are MDHEN and SYDVKM. The CDR3 length is 11 residues. The chain's CDR3 is CASISNEKLFF. The CDR3 DNA follows: TGTGCCAGCATCTCTAATGAAAAACTGTTTTTT.

This clone came up a few times. V gene TRBV27 combines with J gene TRBJ1-6, with D perhaps matching TRBD1 (5 bases). Looked up from germline, CDR1 is MNHEY and CDR2 is SMNVEV (reference sequence). The CDR3 is made up of 14 amino acids. Trimming left V 2 bases short and J 7 bases short, with 9 bases between. The CDR3 sequence: CASSLPTENSPLHF. In DNA form, the CDR3 reads TGTGCCAGCAGTTTACCGACAGAGAATTCACCCCTCCACTTT.

The V and J genes are TRBV18 and TRBJ1-1; maybe TRBD1 (6 bases). V was shortened by 3 bases and J by 1 base, with 9 bases between the two germline ends. The CDR3 covers 14 residues. Per germline, CDR1 KGHSH and CDR2 LQKENI. Here the CDR3 DNA reads TGTGCCAGCTCACCGTCGACAGGGAACACTGAAGCTTTCTTT. Translating it yields CASSPSTGNTEAFF.

The V gene is TRBV18, the J gene TRBJ1-3; 7 bases are shared with TRBD1. The V segment lost 6 bases and the J segment 0 bases; nucleotides outside the gene matches: 11. Germline assignment: CDR1 KGHSH and CDR2 LQKENI. This CDR3 spans 17 amino acids. The CDR3 reads CASSVEGDRTSGNTIYF. CDR3 bases: TGTGCCAGCTCCGTGGAAGGGGACAGAACCTCTGGAAACACCATATATTTT.